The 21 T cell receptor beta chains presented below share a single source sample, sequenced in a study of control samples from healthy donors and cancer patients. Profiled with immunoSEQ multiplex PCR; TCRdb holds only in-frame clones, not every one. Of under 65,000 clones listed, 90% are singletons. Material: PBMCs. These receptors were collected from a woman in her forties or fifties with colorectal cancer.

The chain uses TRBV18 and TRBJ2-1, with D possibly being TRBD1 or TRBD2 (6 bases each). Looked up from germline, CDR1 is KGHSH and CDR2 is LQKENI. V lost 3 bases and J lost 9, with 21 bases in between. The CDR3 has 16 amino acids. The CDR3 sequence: CASSPGRGAASGEQFF. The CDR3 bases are TGTGCCAGCTCACCTGGTAGGGGGGCGGCTAGTGGTGAGCAGTTCTTC.

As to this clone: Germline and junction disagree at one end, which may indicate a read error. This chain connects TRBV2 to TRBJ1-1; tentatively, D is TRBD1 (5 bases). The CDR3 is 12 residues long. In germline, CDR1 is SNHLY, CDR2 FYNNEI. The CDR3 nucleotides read TGTGCCAGCAGTGGGCTGGGCGGGACCGCGATTTTT. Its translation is CASSGLGGTAIF.

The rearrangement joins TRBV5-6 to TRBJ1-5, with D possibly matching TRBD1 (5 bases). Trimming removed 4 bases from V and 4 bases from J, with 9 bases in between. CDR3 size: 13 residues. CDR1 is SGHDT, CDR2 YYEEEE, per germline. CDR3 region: CASSRGRNQPQHF. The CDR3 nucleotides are TGTGCCAGCAGCAGGGGTCGGAATCAGCCCCAGCATTTT. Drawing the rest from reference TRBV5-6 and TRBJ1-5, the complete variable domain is DAGVTQSPTHLIKTRGQQVTLRCSPKSGHDTVSWYQQALGQGPQFIFQYYEEEERQRGNFPDRFSGHQFPNYSSELNVNALLLGDSALYLCASSRGRNQPQHFGDGTRLSIL.

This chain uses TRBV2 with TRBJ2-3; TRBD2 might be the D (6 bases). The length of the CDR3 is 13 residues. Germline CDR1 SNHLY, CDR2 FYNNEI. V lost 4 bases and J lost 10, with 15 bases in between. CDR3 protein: CASSVAGTRAQYF. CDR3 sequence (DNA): TGTGCCAGCAGTGTCGCCGGGACTCGGGCGCAGTATTTT.

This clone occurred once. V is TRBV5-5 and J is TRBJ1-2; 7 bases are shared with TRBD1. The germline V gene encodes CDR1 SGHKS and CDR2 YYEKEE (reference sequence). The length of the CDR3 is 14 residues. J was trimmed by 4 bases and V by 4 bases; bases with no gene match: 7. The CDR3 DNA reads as TGTGCCAGCAGCCCAGGCTCAGGGGGCTATGGCTACACCTTC. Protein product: CASSPGSGGYGYTF.

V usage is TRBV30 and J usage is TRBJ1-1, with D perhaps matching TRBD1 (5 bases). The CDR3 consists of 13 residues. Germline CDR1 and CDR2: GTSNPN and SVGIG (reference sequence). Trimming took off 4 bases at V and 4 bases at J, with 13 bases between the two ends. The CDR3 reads CAWTAGLITEAFF. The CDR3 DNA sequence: TGTGCCTGGACTGCAGGGTTGATCACTGAAGCTTTCTTT.

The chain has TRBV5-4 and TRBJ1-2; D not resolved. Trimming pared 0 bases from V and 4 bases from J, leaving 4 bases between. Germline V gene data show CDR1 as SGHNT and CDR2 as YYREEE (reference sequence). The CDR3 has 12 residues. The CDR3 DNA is TGTGCCAGCAGCTTGGACAGCTATGGCTACACCTTC. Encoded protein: CASSLDSYGYTF. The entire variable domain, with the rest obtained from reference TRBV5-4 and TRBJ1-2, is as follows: ETGVTQSPTHLIKTRGQQVTLRCSSQSGHNTVSWYQQALGQGPQFIFQYYREEENGRGNFPPRFSGLQFPNYSSELNVNALELDDSALYLCASSLDSYGYTFGSGTRLTVV.

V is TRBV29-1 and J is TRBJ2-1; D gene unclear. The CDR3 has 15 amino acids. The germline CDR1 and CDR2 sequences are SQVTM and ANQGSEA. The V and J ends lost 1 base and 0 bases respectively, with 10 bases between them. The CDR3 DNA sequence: TGCAGCGTTGAAGGGGGAAGGGACTCCTACAATGAGCAGTTCTTC. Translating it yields CSVEGGRDSYNEQFF.

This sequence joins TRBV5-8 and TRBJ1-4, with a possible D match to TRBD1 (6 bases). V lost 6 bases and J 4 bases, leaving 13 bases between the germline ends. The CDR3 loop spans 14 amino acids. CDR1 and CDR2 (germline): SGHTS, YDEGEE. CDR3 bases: TGTGCCAGCACCCGGGGGCCAGATAATGAAAAACTGTTTTTT. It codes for CASTRGPDNEKLFF. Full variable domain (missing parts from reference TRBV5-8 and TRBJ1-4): EAGVTQSPTHLIKTRGQQATLRCSPISGHTSVYWYQQALGLGLQFLLWYDEGEERNRGNFPPRFSGRQFPNYSSELNVNALELEDSALYLCASTRGPDNEKLFFGSGTQLSVL.

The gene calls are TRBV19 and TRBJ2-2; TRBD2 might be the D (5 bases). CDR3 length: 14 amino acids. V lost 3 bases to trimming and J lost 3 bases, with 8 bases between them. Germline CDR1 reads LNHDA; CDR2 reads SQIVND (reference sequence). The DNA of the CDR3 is TGTGCCAGTAGTATTACGGGATACACCGGGGAGCTGTTTTTT. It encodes CASSITGYTGELFF.

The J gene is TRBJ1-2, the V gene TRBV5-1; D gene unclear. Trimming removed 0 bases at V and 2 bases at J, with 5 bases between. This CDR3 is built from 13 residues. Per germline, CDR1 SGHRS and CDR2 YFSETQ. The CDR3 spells CASSLGANYGYTF. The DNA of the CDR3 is TGCGCCAGCAGCTTGGGGGCGAACTATGGCTACACCTTC.

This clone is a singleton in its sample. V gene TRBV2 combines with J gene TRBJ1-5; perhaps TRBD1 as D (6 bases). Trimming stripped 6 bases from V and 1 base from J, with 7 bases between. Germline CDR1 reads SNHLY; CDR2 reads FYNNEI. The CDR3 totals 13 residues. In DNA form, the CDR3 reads TGTGCCAGCAGGGACAGCAGCAATCAGCCCCAGCATTTT. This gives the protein CASRDSSNQPQHF.

The CDR3 coding sequence is TGTGCCAGTAGTATGTCAACCGACACCGGGGAGCTGTTTTTT. It specifies CASSMSTDTGELFF. The rearrangement joins TRBV19 to TRBJ2-2; D is unresolved. The CDR3 is 14 residues long. The V gene lost 3 bases and the J gene lost 3 bases, with 8 bases spanning the gap. Germline CDR1 LNHDA, CDR2 SQIVND (reference sequence).

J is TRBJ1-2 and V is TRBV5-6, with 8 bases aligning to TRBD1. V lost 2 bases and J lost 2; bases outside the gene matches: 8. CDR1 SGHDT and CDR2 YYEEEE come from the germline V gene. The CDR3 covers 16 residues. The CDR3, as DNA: TGTGCCAGCAGCTTCAACCAGGGGGCGCAGAACTATGGCTACACCTTC. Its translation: CASSFNQGAQNYGYTF.

CDR3 protein: CASSTSGGLQFF. CDR3 DNA: TGTGCCAGCAGCACTAGCGGGGGACTGCAGTTCTTC. J is TRBJ2-1 and V is TRBV13; 11 nucleotides match TRBD2. V dropped 5 bases and J dropped 12; count of bases not matched to a gene: 3. Germline lookup yields CDR1 PRHDT and CDR2 FYEKMQ (reference sequence). This CDR3 has 12 residues.

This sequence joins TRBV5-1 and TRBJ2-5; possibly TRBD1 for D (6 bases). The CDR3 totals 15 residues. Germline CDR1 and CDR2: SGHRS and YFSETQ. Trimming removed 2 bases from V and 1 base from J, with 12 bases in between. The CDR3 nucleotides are TGCGCCAGCAGCTTACCCTCACAGGGCCAAGAGACCCAGTACTTC. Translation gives CASSLPSQGQETQYF.

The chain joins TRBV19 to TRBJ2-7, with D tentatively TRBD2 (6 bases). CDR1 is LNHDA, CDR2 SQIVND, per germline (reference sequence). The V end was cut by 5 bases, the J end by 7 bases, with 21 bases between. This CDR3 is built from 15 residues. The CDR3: CASSSGGVGGREQYF. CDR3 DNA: TGTGCCAGTAGTTCCGGCGGGGTCGGGGGACGTGAGCAGTACTTC.

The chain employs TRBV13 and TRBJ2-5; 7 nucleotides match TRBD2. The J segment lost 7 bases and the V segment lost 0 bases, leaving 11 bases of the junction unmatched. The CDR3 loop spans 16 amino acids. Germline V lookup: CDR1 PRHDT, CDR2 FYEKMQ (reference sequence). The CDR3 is CASSLGSSGPYGTQYF. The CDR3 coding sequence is TGTGCCAGCAGCTTAGGTTCTAGCGGCCCATACGGGACCCAGTACTTC.

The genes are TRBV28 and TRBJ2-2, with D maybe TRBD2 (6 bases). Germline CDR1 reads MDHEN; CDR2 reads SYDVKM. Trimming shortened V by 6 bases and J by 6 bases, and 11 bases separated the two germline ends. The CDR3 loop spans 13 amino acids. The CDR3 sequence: CASRTGVPGELFF. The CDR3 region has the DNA TGTGCCAGCAGGACGGGAGTCCCCGGGGAGCTGTTTTTT.

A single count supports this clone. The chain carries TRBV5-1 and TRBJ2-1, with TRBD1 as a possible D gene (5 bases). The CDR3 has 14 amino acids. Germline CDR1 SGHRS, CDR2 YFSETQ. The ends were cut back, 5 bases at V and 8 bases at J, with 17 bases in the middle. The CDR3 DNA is TGCGCCAGCAGAGCGACAGAGAAGGGCTATGAGCAGTTCTTC. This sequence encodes CASRATEKGYEQFF.

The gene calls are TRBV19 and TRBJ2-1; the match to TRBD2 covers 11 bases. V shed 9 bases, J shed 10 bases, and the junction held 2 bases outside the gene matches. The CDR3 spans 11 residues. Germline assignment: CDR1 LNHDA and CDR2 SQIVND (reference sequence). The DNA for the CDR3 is TGTGCCAGCAGACTAGCGGGGGAGCAGTTCTTC. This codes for CASRLAGEQFF.